This paragraph covers one T cell receptor beta chain sequence. The antigen remains undetermined. This sample is drawn from a study of a mutant IDH1 vaccine in newly diagnosed glioma. The overall study: Vaccination was launched 4-6 weeks after radiotherapy alone, or with temozolomide cycles. The treated group averaged about 41 years old and was roughly 60% male, roughly 40% female. Study outcomes and limitations: With respect to changes in top peripheral T cell clonotypes, pseudoprogression seemed unrelated.

Trimming stripped 3 bases from V and 5 bases from J, with 18 bases between. Per germline, CDR1 SGDLS and CDR2 YYNGEE. The length of the CDR3 is 16 residues. The sample's time point: week 11, during vaccination. Mutant IDH1 20-mer peptide, at 300 ug, made up each vaccine dose, with topical imiquimod. Some clones are missing from TCRdb's copy, which holds only in-frame ones; the method was immunoSEQ multiplex PCR. The table records some 130,000 clones, about 82% of them present only once. This sequence joins TRBV9 and TRBJ2-1, with D possibly matching TRBD2 (5 bases). The sequence came from a man in his forties with glioma. This sample comprised PBMCs, obtained from a glioma patient whose treatment included an IDH1 peptide vaccine. CDR3 sequence reads: CASSAWTLAGHNEQFF. Written as DNA, the CDR3 is TGTGCCAGCAGCGCCTGGACTCTAGCCGGCCACAATGAGCAGTTCTTC.